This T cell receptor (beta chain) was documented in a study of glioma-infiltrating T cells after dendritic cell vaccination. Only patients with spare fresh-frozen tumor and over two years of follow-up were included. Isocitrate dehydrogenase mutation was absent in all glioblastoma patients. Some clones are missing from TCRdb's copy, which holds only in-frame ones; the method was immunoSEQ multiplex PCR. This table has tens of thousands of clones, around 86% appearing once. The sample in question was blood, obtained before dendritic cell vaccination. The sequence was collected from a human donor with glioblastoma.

The CDR3 region has the DNA TGTGCCAGCAGTGAGGCGGGGTATGGCTACACCTTC. This translates into CASSEAGYGYTF. This chain joins TRBV6-1 and TRBJ1-2, with no clear D. Germline V CDR1 and CDR2: MNHNS, SASEGT. Deletions cut 3 bases from V and 5 bases from J, with 7 bases between. This CDR3 contains 12 residues.